The rows below give T cell receptor beta chains drawn from one sample of a study of cytomegalovirus exposure and HLA in healthy donors. This table comes from immunoSEQ multiplex PCR, and its TCRdb copy is limited to in-frame clones, with some not included. The sample comprises about 120,000 clones, roughly three fifths of which are singletons, and 8% to 10% rests with the top ten. The sample consisted of PBMCs. Receptor source: a middle-aged man in good health and CMV-seropositive. Each CDR3 is given with its conserved first and last residue. A D gene is named only where the DNA matches it firmly. The size entry is marked missing in some rows and otherwise reads once, few, many or a size class.

-,TRBV7-8,12,TRBJ1-6,-,TGTGCCAGCAGCTTCAGTCAGGGCCTGTTCCACTTT,CASSFSQGLFHF
TRBD2,TRBV28,16,TRBJ2-1,-,TGTGCCAGCAGTTTAATTGCTAGCGGGAGACCCAATGAGCAGTTCTTC,CASSLIASGRPNEQFF
-,TRBV15,13,TRBJ1-1,-,TGTGCCACCAGCAGAGAAGATCGCGGTGAAGCTTTCTTT,CATSREDRGEAFF
-,TRBV28,15,TRBJ2-5,-,TGTGCCAGCAGTTTGACAGCGGGGACACAAGAGACCCAGTACTTC,CASSLTAGTQETQYF
-,TRBV5-6,16,TRBJ2-5,few,TGTGCCAGCACCTACGGCAACCGGGTCGCTAAAGAGACCCAGTACTTC,CASTYGNRVAKETQYF
-,TRBV11-2,16,TRBJ1-4,-,TGTGCCAGCAGCTTAGGGGGTGGGGTAGGAGGAGAAAAACTGTTTTTT,CASSLGGGVGGEKLFF
-,TRBV5-1,14,TRBJ1-2,-,TGCGCCAGCAGCTTGGGGGACAAAAACTATGGCTACACCTTC,CASSLGDKNYGYTF
-,TRBV30,12,TRBJ2-3,-,TGTGCCTGGAGTCCCAACGGGGATACGCAGTATTTT,CAWSPNGDTQYF
TRBD1,TRBV7-9,16,TRBJ2-2,-,TGTGCCAGCAGCCCACAGACAGGGGGCTACACCGGGGAGCTGTTTTTT,CASSPQTGGYTGELFF
-,TRBV29-1,14,TRBJ2-6,-,TGCAGCGTTGAAGGGCTGGCTGGGGCCAACGTCCTGACTTTC,CSVEGLAGANVLTF
TRBD2,TRBV28,16,TRBJ2-7,-,TGTGCCAGCAGTTTATCGGACACCGGGCGGGGGGGAGAGCAGTACTTC,CASSLSDTGRGGEQYF
TRBD1,TRBV6-5,14,TRBJ1-5,few,TGTGCCAGCAGTCGGACAGGGGGGGATCAGCCCCAGCATTTT,CASSRTGGDQPQHF
TRBD2,TRBV10-3,15,TRBJ2-7,-,TGTGCCATCAGAGATAGCGGGGGCCCGGGGTACGAGCAGTACTTC,CAIRDSGGPGYEQYF
-,TRBV5-1,16,TRBJ1-1,-,TGCGCCAGCAGCTTGGGGGCGGGGGGTTTGAACACTGAAGCTTTCTTT,CASSLGAGGLNTEAFF
TRBD2,TRBV30,16,TRBJ2-3,-,TGTGCCTGGAGTGTACAGGGACTAGCGGAAGCGGATACGCAGTATTTT,CAWSVQGLAEADTQYF
-,TRBV5-6,11,TRBJ2-3,-,TGTGCCAGCAGGAGTGCAGATACGCAGTATTTT,CASRSADTQYF
-,TRBV2,15,TRBJ1-6,-,TGTGCCAGCAGTTCGCGGGGGGCTGGGAATTCACCCCTCCACTTT,CASSSRGAGNSPLHF
TRBD1,TRBV5-6,13,TRBJ2-1,-,TGTGCCAGCAGCTTTGGGACAGTCAATGAGCAGTTCTTC,CASSFGTVNEQFF
-,TRBV28,12,TRBJ1-5,-,TGTGCCAGCAGTTCAGGGGTAAGGCCCCAGCATTTT,CASSSGVRPQHF
TRBD1,TRBV29-1,13,TRBJ1-1,-,TGCAGCGTTGAACCTAATTTGACAGGGTCCGCTTTCTTT,CSVEPNLTGSAFF
-,TRBV14,16,TRBJ1-3,-,TGTGCCAGCAGCCAAGTGGCCGGGTTTAGTCATCTTGCCATATATTTT,CASSQVAGFSHLAIYF